One and the same sample provided the 20 T cell receptor beta chains below, sequenced in a study of shared clonotypes between healthy human individuals. CD45RO-negative, CCR7-positively selected cells formed the naive CD8 fraction, excluding terminally differentiated effector memory CD45RA+ cells. TCRdb's copy holds only in-frame clones and misses some; the assay was immunoSEQ multiplex PCR. The sample has about 1,900,000 clones, about 95% seen once. The sequenced material came from naive CD8+ T cells sorted from blood. Receptors originate from a man in his late teens or twenties in good health.

This chain uses TRBV6-1 with TRBJ1-5; D gene uncertain. The V and J ends lost 0 bases and 7 bases respectively, with 10 bases between them. CDR3 length: 14 residues. CDR1 is MNHNS and CDR2 is SASEGT in the germline V gene. CDR3 residues: CASSEAPLGQPQHF. The CDR3 region has the DNA TGTGCCAGCAGTGAAGCCCCCCTAGGCCAGCCCCAGCATTTT.

The chain uses TRBV4-3 and TRBJ2-3, with 9 bases aligning to TRBD1. This CDR3 has 15 residues. Germline CDR1 reads LGHNA; CDR2 reads YSLEER. V was pared by 3 bases and J by 12 bases, with 13 bases of the junction left unmatched. The CDR3 loop reads CASSQGAGQGREQYF. As DNA, the CDR3 is TGCGCCAGCAGCCAGGGCGCCGGACAGGGGCGAGAACAGTATTTT.

The V call is TRBV6-5, the J call TRBJ2-7, with D perhaps TRBD1 or TRBD2 (6 bases each). The CDR3 consists of 15 residues. The germline V and J ends were trimmed by 7 bases and 5 bases, with 21 bases remaining between them. CDR1 MNHEY and CDR2 SVGAGI come from the germline V gene. As DNA, the CDR3 is TGTGCCAGCACTACCTATTCGACAGGAGGGGACGAGCAGTACTTC. Translating it yields CASTTYSTGGDEQYF.

V and J are TRBV28 and TRBJ2-1; D uncertain. Germline loops: CDR1 MDHEN, CDR2 SYDVKM. The V end lost 2 bases, the J end lost 8 bases, and 10 bases lay between the germline ends. CDR3 length: 13 amino acids. The CDR3 is CASSLGESDEQFF. CDR3 DNA sequence: TGTGCCAGCAGTTTAGGCGAGTCCGATGAGCAGTTCTTC.

The chain uses TRBV27 and TRBJ1-3; TRBD1 matches at 7 bases. Per the germline V gene, CDR1 is MNHEY and CDR2 is SMNVEV (reference sequence). The CDR3 covers 15 residues. J was trimmed by 2 bases and V by 2 bases; bases with no gene match: 3. This chain's CDR3 is CASSLDRDTGNTIYF. The CDR3 nucleotides are TGTGCCAGCAGTTTAGACAGGGATACTGGAAACACCATATATTTT.

This sequence joins TRBV4-1 and TRBJ2-3; the D is unclear. Between the trimmed V and J ends, which lost 5 bases and 2 bases, there was a span of 11 bases. The length of the CDR3 is 14 residues. In germline, CDR1 is MGHRA, CDR2 YSYEKL. Here the CDR3 reads CASSSYPSTDTQYF. The DNA of the CDR3 is TGCGCCAGCAGCTCTTACCCTTCCACAGATACGCAGTATTTT.

A word on this clone: This same CDR3 is encoded by further DNA sequences in the sample. The rearrangement uses TRBV2 and TRBJ2-7, with TRBD2 as a possible D gene (5 bases). The ends were cut back, 5 bases at V and 4 bases at J, with 9 bases in the middle. Germline CDR1 is SNHLY and CDR2 is FYNNEI. This CDR3 spans 12 amino acids. CDR3 loop: CASSFPGYEQYF. In nucleotides, the CDR3 is TGTGCCAGCAGTTTTCCGGGGTACGAGCAGTACTTC. Together with reference TRBV2 and TRBJ2-7, the CDR3 gives the full variable domain: EPEVTQTPSHQVTQMGQEVILRCVPISNHLYFYWYRQILGQKVEFLVSFYNNEISEKSEIFDDQFSVERPDGSNFTLKIRSTKLEDSAMYFCASSFPGYEQYFGPGTRLTVT.

In its sample, this clone was seen once. This rearrangement joins TRBV11-2 to TRBJ2-7; D perhaps matches TRBD2 (6 bases). The ends were cut back, 5 bases at V and 3 bases at J, with 17 bases in the middle. The CDR3 has 15 amino acids. The germline V gene encodes CDR1 SGHAT and CDR2 FQNNGV. The chain's CDR3 is CASSPGFGRLYEQYF. CDR3 DNA: TGTGCCAGCAGCCCCGGTTTCGGGAGACTCTACGAGCAGTACTTC.

CDR3 amino acids: CAWSEGDYNSPLHF. The CDR3 nucleotides read TGTGCCTGGAGTGAAGGAGATTATAATTCACCCCTCCACTTT. This rearrangement joins TRBV30 to TRBJ1-6; no reliable D call. Trimming removed 1 base from V and 4 bases from J, with 8 bases in between. The CDR3 is 14 residues long. From germline, CDR1 is GTSNPN and CDR2 SVGIG (reference sequence).

Concerning this clone: The identical CDR3 is also encoded by other nucleotide sequences in the sample. The chain couples TRBV28 to TRBJ1-1; a weak D match, TRBD1 (5 bases). This CDR3 is 14 amino acids long. CDR1 and CDR2 (germline): MDHEN, SYDVKM. Trimming removed 3 bases from V and 0 bases from J, with 8 bases in between. CDR3 amino acids: CASSFEGLNTEAFF. DNA of the CDR3: TGTGCCAGCAGTTTTGAGGGGTTGAACACTGAAGCTTTCTTT.

The chain is built from TRBV10-3 and TRBJ1-5; D not resolved. CDR3 length: 14 residues. Germline CDR1 and CDR2: ENHRY and SYGVKD. The ends were cut back, 0 bases at V and 2 bases at J, with 5 bases in the middle. CDR3 sequence: CAISESWGNQPQHF. CDR3 bases: TGTGCCATCAGTGAGTCGTGGGGCAATCAGCCCCAGCATTTT.

This clone was seen just once. V gene TRBV10-1 combines with J gene TRBJ2-1; 12 nucleotides match TRBD2. Germline V gene sequence: CDR1 WNHNN, CDR2 SYGVQD (reference sequence). This CDR3 is built from 20 residues. The junction had 15 bases not matched to a gene; V was cut back by 4 bases and J by 2 bases. The CDR3 DNA reads as TGCGCCAGCAGTGTCCGAACGGGACTAGCGGGTGAAGAAGCCTACAATGAGCAGTTCTTC. Its protein is CASSVRTGLAGEEAYNEQFF.

V and J are TRBV25-1 and TRBJ1-4; D is ambiguous. CDR1 MGHDK and CDR2 SYGVNS come from the germline V gene. There are 11 residues in the CDR3. The ends were cut back, 4 bases at V and 8 bases at J, with 5 bases in the middle. CDR3 nucleotides: TGTGCCAGCAGTGGCGGAGAAAAACTGTTTTTT. As protein: CASSGGEKLFF.

This chain uses TRBV28 with TRBJ2-7; D not resolved. The CDR3 covers 14 residues. V was clipped by 5 bases and J by 1 base, with 12 bases between them. Germline-derived CDR1 and CDR2 are MDHEN and SYDVKM. The CDR3 nucleotides are TGTGCCAGCAGTGCACACGTGATATCCTACGAGCAGTACTTC. Amino acid sequence: CASSAHVISYEQYF.

The CDR3 loop is CASSFGDTGNQPQHF. Written as DNA, the CDR3 is TGTGCCAGCAGCTTTGGGGATACGGGCAATCAGCCCCAGCATTTT. The rearrangement uses TRBV5-6 and TRBJ1-5; D is undetermined. This CDR3 region has 15 residues. Germline V gives CDR1 SGHDT, CDR2 YYEEEE. Between the trimmed V and J ends, which lost 2 bases and 2 bases, there was a span of 11 bases. Together with reference TRBV5-6 and TRBJ1-5, the CDR3 gives the full variable domain: DAGVTQSPTHLIKTRGQQVTLRCSPKSGHDTVSWYQQALGQGPQFIFQYYEEEERQRGNFPDRFSGHQFPNYSSELNVNALLLGDSALYLCASSFGDTGNQPQHFGDGTRLSIL.

V and J are TRBV29-1 and TRBJ1-1; tentative D call: TRBD1 (5 bases). Germline values: CDR1 SQVTM, CDR2 ANQGSEA. Trimming left V 6 bases short and J 7 bases short, with 15 bases between. This CDR3 comprises 12 residues. CDR3 DNA: TGCAGCGTCGGGCGGGGCGGGGATGAAGCTTTCTTT. Protein sequence: CSVGRGGDEAFF.

J is TRBJ2-5 and V is TRBV7-3; 10 nucleotides align to TRBD1. Germline loops: CDR1 SGHTA, CDR2 FQGTGA. The CDR3 loop spans 15 amino acids. Trimming cost V 2 bases and J 4 bases; bases outside gene matches: 4. The CDR3 reads CASSLVGTGAETQYF. The CDR3 nucleotides are TGTGCCAGCAGCTTAGTCGGGACAGGGGCAGAGACCCAGTACTTC.

The chain links TRBV6-5 to TRBJ2-7; the D call may be TRBD1 or TRBD2 (5 bases each). This CDR3 spans 16 amino acids. The germline V gene encodes CDR1 MNHEY and CDR2 SVGAGI. Trimming removed 0 bases at V and 0 bases at J, with 12 bases between. The CDR3 sequence is CASSYSTGQISYEQYF. Written as DNA, the CDR3 is TGTGCCAGCAGTTACTCGACGGGGCAGATCTCCTACGAGCAGTACTTC.

The chain recombines TRBV30 with TRBJ2-3; D is possibly TRBD1 or TRBD2 (5 bases each). Trimming cost V 4 bases and J 0 bases, with 17 bases left between them. This CDR3 has 16 residues. CDR1 and CDR2 (germline): GTSNPN, SVGIG (reference sequence). The CDR3 DNA reads as TGTGCCTGGAAAAGGGGTCGGGATAGAAGCACAGATACGCAGTATTTT. Translating gives CAWKRGRDRSTDTQYF.

Of note for this clone: This sample also contains other DNA sequences that code for the same CDR3. V and J are TRBV28 and TRBJ2-1, with D hard to call. The CDR3 extends over 13 amino acids. Germline lookup yields CDR1 MDHEN and CDR2 SYDVKM. V lost 2 bases to trimming and J lost 0 bases, with 2 bases between them. CDR3 sequence (DNA): TGTGCCAGCAGTTTAAGCTCCTACAATGAGCAGTTCTTC. Its protein is CASSLSSYNEQFF.